This T cell receptor (beta chain) emerged from a study of T cells after yellow fever vaccination. Broader study findings: Abundant bulk-derived clonotypes could contaminate FACS-sorted repertoires.

This clonotype was observed a handful of times. No antigen is known for it. TCRdb re-called the 5' RACE reads with MiXCR, one entry per CDR3 protein. The sample carries 200,000 to 250,000 distinct CDR3 sequences, about 3% recorded once. Germline CDR1 reads MDHEN; CDR2 reads SYDVKM. The CDR3 runs 14 residues. V lost 5 bases and J 4 bases, leaving 14 bases between the germline ends. Sequencing used CD4+ T cells sorted from PBMCs, obtained 10 days after the yellow fever booster vaccination. This chain joins TRBV28 and TRBJ1-2, with a weak D call TRBD1 (5 bases). This sequence originates from a man younger than 35 who received the YFV17D yellow fever vaccine. CDR3 nucleotide sequence: TGTGCCAGCAGTGGGGGATCCGTACCCTATGGCTACACCTTC. It specifies CASSGGSVPYGYTF.